This T cell receptor beta chain was captured in a study of response to subunit inactivated influenza vaccine. Concerning this clonotype itself: Its antigen is undetermined.

Points from the study as a whole: A suggestion made by the authors is that each seasonal influenza vaccination recruits few new T cells.

The CDR3 sequence is 14 residues long. Germline CDR1 and CDR2: SGHTA and FQGNSA. Trimming removed 5 bases at V and 4 bases at J, with 13 bases between. Via MiXCR, TCRdb re-called the RT-PCR reads, giving one row per CDR3 protein. This sample has 500,000 to 550,000 distinct CDR3 sequences, with approximately 7.8% found just once. Sample: PBMCs from blood, taken less than 30 months after vaccination. The chain recombines TRBV7-2 with TRBJ2-3; D perhaps matches TRBD2 (5 bases). The clonotype comes from a man between 50 and 69 years old who received an inactivated influenza vaccine. This chain's CDR3 is CASSPRWTSDTQYF. The CDR3 bases are TGTGCCAGCAGCCCCAGGTGGACTTCAGATACGCAGTATTTT.